This entry describes one T cell receptor beta chain. Measured with immunoSEQ multiplex PCR; TCRdb has only the in-frame clones, and not every one. The sample holds 4,500 to 5,000 clones; 75% to 85% are singletons and the top ten take 9.5% to 13%. This sample was taken from a study of immune evolution from preneoplasia to lung adenocarcinoma. Germline CDR1 SGHAT, CDR2 FQNNGV. The CDR3 extends over 12 amino acids. The J segment lost 5 bases and the V segment lost 6 bases, leaving 4 bases of the junction unmatched. Patients had resection in Japan or China between the mid-2010s and the late 2010s. This sequence originates from a donor at least 70 years old with lung adenocarcinoma. Sequencing was performed on FFPE adjacent normal lung tissue. J is TRBJ2-7 and V is TRBV11-2; TRBD1 matches at 7 bases. The CDR3 coding sequence is TGTGCCAGCAGGTCGGGACAGAACGAGCAGTACTTC. Its translation: CASRSGQNEQYF.